What follows are 32 T cell receptor beta chains derived from one specimen sequenced in a study of T-cell reconstitution after alpha-beta-depleted transplantation in children. TCRbeta library preparation incorporated unique molecular identifiers. MiXCR was run by TCRdb on the PCR reads, yielding one entry per CDR3 protein. The profile shows about 350,000 distinct CDR3 sequences, about 17% of them singletons. Sequences were derived from PBMCs, mostly from graft donor cells, sampled 360 days after TCRalphabeta/CD19-depleted stem cell transplant. All receptors come from a male patient under 10 years old who had a stem cell transplant for acute lymphoblastic leukemia, so the T cells may come from the graft donor.

This clonotype has a single count. The rearrangement joins TRBV4-1 to TRBJ2-5; 7 bases agree with TRBD2. The CDR3 totals 17 residues. V gave up 0 bases and J gave up 5 bases; unmatched junction bases: 12. The germline gives CDR1 MGHRA, CDR2 YSYEKL. The CDR3 reads CASSQEGVTSSWETQYF. In DNA, the CDR3 is TGCGCCAGCAGCCAAGAAGGAGTGACTAGCTCGTGGGAGACCCAGTACTTC.

This clonotype was detected only a few times. The chain is built from TRBV19 and TRBJ2-1; 7 bases are a match to TRBD2. Germline V lookup: CDR1 LNHDA, CDR2 SQIVND (reference sequence). This CDR3 comprises 13 residues. The trim removed 7 bases at V and 4 bases at J, leaving 4 bases unmatched. The CDR3 region has the DNA TGTGCCAGTACCGGGACTACATACAATGAGCAGTTCTTC. It specifies CASTGTTYNEQFF. The full variable domain, its missing parts supplied by reference TRBV19 and TRBJ2-1, is DGGITQSPKYLFRKEGQNVTLSCEQNLNHDAMYWYRQDPGQGLRLIYYSQIVNDFQKGDIAEGYSVSREKKESFPLTVTSAQKNPTAFYLCASTGTTYNEQFFGPGTRLTVL.

The chain joins TRBV28 to TRBJ1-3; no clear D. The CDR3 length is 15 residues. Germline CDR1 MDHEN, CDR2 SYDVKM. V shed 6 bases and J shed 0 bases, with 12 bases lying between them. CDR3 nucleotide sequence: TGTGCCAGCAGGAAGGACCTGGGCTCTGGAAACACCATATATTTT. Encoded protein: CASRKDLGSGNTIYF.

This clonotype has more than one count but fewer than ten. V and J are TRBV12-3 or TRBV12-4 and TRBJ2-5, with TRBD2 matching 10 bases. V shed 7 bases, J shed 5 bases, and the junction held 7 bases outside the gene matches. The CDR3 contains 14 residues. CDR3 in amino acids: CASISSGSEETQYF. The CDR3 nucleotides read TGTGCCAGCATATCTAGCGGGAGCGAGGAGACCCAGTACTTC.

This clonotype was found a few times. The J gene is TRBJ1-1, the V gene TRBV5-1; D is undetermined. This CDR3 has 13 amino acids. V was shortened by 0 bases and J by 4 bases, with 7 bases between the two germline ends. CDR1 and CDR2 from the germline V gene are SGHRS and YFSETQ. This chain's CDR3 is CASSLEGFTEAFF. DNA of the CDR3: TGCGCCAGCAGCTTGGAGGGATTCACTGAAGCTTTCTTT.

The gene calls are TRBV5-1 and TRBJ2-7; 7 bases map to TRBD1. The CDR3 extends over 15 amino acids. Germline CDR1 SGHRS, CDR2 YFSETQ. V lost 3 bases to trimming and J lost 0 bases; unmatched junction nucleotides: 6. Here the CDR3 reads CASSSPGGSSYEQYF. DNA for the CDR3: TGCGCCAGCAGCTCCCCAGGGGGTAGCTCCTACGAGCAGTACTTC.

This clonotype showed up many times. The J gene is TRBJ1-4, the V gene TRBV7-2, with TRBD1 matching 7 bases. The CDR3 has 15 amino acids. Unmatched junction bases numbered 7, after V lost 2 bases and J lost 7 bases. CDR1 and CDR2 (germline): SGHTA, FQGNSA. CDR3 residues: CASSLLTGFGEKLFF. The CDR3 bases are TGTGCCAGCAGCTTACTGACAGGGTTTGGTGAAAAACTGTTTTTT.

This clonotype has only a few counts. The V and J genes are TRBV7-3 and TRBJ2-3, with 11 bases that match TRBD1. V dropped 1 base and J dropped 3; count of bases not matched to a gene: 3. The CDR3 has 16 residues. Germline V lookup: CDR1 SGHTA, CDR2 FQGTGA. The CDR3 DNA is TGTGCCAGCAGCTTAAGGACAGGGGGCAAAACAGATACGCAGTATTTT. As protein: CASSLRTGGKTDTQYF.

This clonotype was observed a few times. V gene TRBV19 combines with J gene TRBJ1-1; possibly TRBD1 for D (5 bases). The ends were cut back, 5 bases at V and 2 bases at J, with 15 bases in the middle. Germline V CDR1 and CDR2: LNHDA, SQIVND (reference sequence). There are 15 residues in the CDR3. The CDR3, as DNA: TGTGCCAGTAGTCCCTCCGGGACTCACAACACTGAAGCTTTCTTT. Translated, it gives CASSPSGTHNTEAFF.

This clonotype was detected only a few times. The rearrangement links TRBV2 to TRBJ2-5; D remains unclear. Per the germline V gene, CDR1 is SNHLY and CDR2 is FYNNEI. Trimming shortened V by 5 bases and J by 5 bases, and 12 bases separated the two germline ends. The CDR3 contains 13 residues. The CDR3 loop reads CASSNRFWETQYF. For the CDR3, the DNA is TGTGCCAGCAGTAACAGATTTTGGGAGACCCAGTACTTC. The full variable domain, its missing parts supplied by reference TRBV2 and TRBJ2-5, is EPEVTQTPSHQVTQMGQEVILRCVPISNHLYFYWYRQILGQKVEFLVSFYNNEISEKSEIFDDQFSVERPDGSNFTLKIRSTKLEDSAMYFCASSNRFWETQYFGPGTRLLVL.

In this sample, this clonotype turned up a few times. The chain combines TRBV30 with TRBJ2-5, with D maybe TRBD1 (6 bases). Deletions cut 3 bases from V and 4 bases from J, with 12 bases between. The CDR3 spans 13 residues. Per the germline V gene, CDR1 is GTSNPN and CDR2 is SVGIG (reference sequence). CDR3 nucleotide sequence: TGTGCCTGGAGCTTAGCAGGGGCAGAGACCCAGTACTTC. It translates to CAWSLAGAETQYF.

A few counts support this clonotype. The chain couples TRBV5-1 to TRBJ2-1; a possible D gene is TRBD2 (6 bases). Germline V CDR1 and CDR2: SGHRS, YFSETQ. CDR3 length equals 16 residues. V lost 0 bases and J lost 4, with 14 bases in between. CDR3 amino acids: CASSLAAGLTYNEQFF. In DNA form, the CDR3 reads TGCGCCAGCAGCTTGGCCGCAGGACTAACATACAATGAGCAGTTCTTC.

The J gene is TRBJ2-3, the V gene TRBV7-2; no definite D call. Per the germline V gene, CDR1 is SGHTA and CDR2 is FQGNSA. The CDR3 totals 14 residues. V was cut by 6 bases and J by 7 bases, with 17 bases left in between. DNA for the CDR3: TGTGCCAGCAGTTCACGAGCCGGAGTAAATACGCAGTATTTT. This translates into CASSSRAGVNTQYF.

This clonotype occurred a few times. This chain joins TRBV11-2 and TRBJ1-1; D is possibly TRBD1 (6 bases). From germline, CDR1 is SGHAT and CDR2 FQNNGV. V dropped 4 bases and J dropped 3 bases, with 18 bases sitting between them. CDR3 length equals 16 residues. CDR3 amino acids: CASSSYREGKDTEAFF. The DNA for the CDR3 is TGTGCCAGCAGCTCCTACAGGGAGGGGAAGGACACTGAAGCTTTCTTT.

The chain has TRBV3-1 and TRBJ2-6, with 9 bases identical to TRBD1. The junction had 4 bases not matched to a gene; V was cut back by 4 bases and J by 0 bases. The CDR3 length is 17 residues. The germline gives CDR1 LGHDT, CDR2 YNNKEL (reference sequence). CDR3 sequence: CASSRGQGSSGANVLTF. The CDR3 nucleotides are TGTGCCAGCAGCCGAGGACAGGGGAGCTCTGGGGCCAACGTCCTGACTTTC. Full variable domain (rest looked up from reference TRBV3-1 and TRBJ2-6): DTAVSQTPKYLVTQMGNDKSIKCEQNLGHDTMYWYKQDSKKFLKIMFSYNNKELIINETVPNRFSPKSPDKAHLNLHINSLELGDSAVYFCASSRGQGSSGANVLTFGAGSRLTVL.

This clonotype showed up just a few times. This rearrangement joins TRBV7-2 to TRBJ1-6; D gene unclear. V gave up 0 bases and J gave up 7 bases, with 13 bases separating them. Looked up from germline, CDR1 is SGHTA and CDR2 is FQGNSA. The CDR3 contains 16 residues. CDR3 coding DNA: TGTGCCAGCAGCTTAGCGGGTGGTCTTCTGAATTCACCCCTCCACTTT. As protein: CASSLAGGLLNSPLHF. The entire variable domain, with the rest obtained from reference TRBV7-2 and TRBJ1-6, is as follows: GAGVSQSPSNKVTEKGKDVELRCDPISGHTALYWYRQSLGQGLEFLIYFQGNSAPDKSGLPSDRFSAERTGGSVSTLTIQRTQQEDSAVYLCASSLAGGLLNSPLHFGNGTRLTVT.

The chain links TRBV7-2 to TRBJ2-5; no clear D. This CDR3 has 15 residues. Trimming stripped 2 bases from V and 3 bases from J, with 13 bases between. Germline V gene lookup returns CDR1 SGHTA and CDR2 FQGNSA. As DNA, the CDR3 is TGTGCCAGCAGCTTATGGGTGACACTGAAAGAGACCCAGTACTTC. This encodes CASSLWVTLKETQYF.

This clonotype showed up just a few times. This chain links TRBV6-5 with TRBJ2-7; the match to TRBD1 covers 8 bases. Trimming cost V 2 bases and J 3 bases; bases outside gene matches: 3. The V gene's germline CDR1 is MNHEY and CDR2 SVGAGI. CDR3 size: 14 residues. The CDR3 nucleotides read TGTGCCAGCAGTTACGGGGGACAGGTCTACGAGCAGTACTTC. As protein: CASSYGGQVYEQYF.

This clonotype was seen only a few times. The chain recombines TRBV4-3 with TRBJ2-1; maybe TRBD2 (6 bases). V lost 1 base, J lost 2 bases, and 15 bases lay in between. Looked up from germline, CDR1 is LGHNA and CDR2 is YSLEER. The CDR3 spans 17 residues. The CDR3 sequence: CASSQVIVGLAYNEQFF. CDR3 DNA: TGCGCCAGCAGCCAAGTTATTGTGGGACTTGCCTACAATGAGCAGTTCTTC.

CDR3 protein: CASAGTPNYGYTF. The CDR3 DNA is TGTGCCAGCGCCGGGACACCAAACTATGGCTACACCTTC. V is TRBV7-8 and J is TRBJ1-2; possibly TRBD1 for D (6 bases). Between the trimmed V and J ends, which lost 8 bases and 2 bases, there was a span of 12 bases. Germline V gene data show CDR1 as SGHVS and CDR2 as FQNEAQ. The CDR3 is 13 residues long.

In this sample, this clonotype turned up a few times. The chain carries TRBV14 and TRBJ2-1; 9 bases map to TRBD2. Per germline, CDR1 SGHDN and CDR2 FVKESK. The CDR3 runs 14 residues. Trimming cost V 5 bases and J 7 bases; bases outside gene matches: 6. The CDR3 spells CASSSGLARNEQFF. DNA of the CDR3: TGTGCCAGCAGCTCGGGACTAGCACGTAATGAGCAGTTCTTC.

The chain couples TRBV20-1 to TRBJ2-7; 11 bases align to TRBD2. The CDR3 sequence is 13 residues long. V lost 5 bases to trimming and J lost 6 bases; unmatched junction nucleotides: 6. Germline CDR1 is DFQATT and CDR2 is SNEGSKA (reference sequence). The CDR3 loop is CSAEGLAGPEQYF. The CDR3 bases are TGCAGTGCTGAAGGACTAGCGGGTCCCGAGCAGTACTTC.

This clonotype came up a few times. The gene calls are TRBV5-1 and TRBJ2-2, with unresolved D. Germline V gene data show CDR1 as SGHRS and CDR2 as YFSETQ. Trimming removed 5 bases from V and 7 bases from J, with 12 bases in between. This CDR3 contains 13 residues. The CDR3 is CASSRLVGGELFF. Written as DNA, the CDR3 is TGCGCCAGCAGTAGGCTAGTTGGCGGGGAGCTGTTTTTT.

This chain connects TRBV6-2 or TRBV6-3 to TRBJ2-1; no clear D. Germline V gene lookup returns CDR1 MNHEY and CDR2 SVGEGT. The CDR3 has 13 residues. The V end lost 5 bases, the J end lost 6 bases, and 11 bases lay between the germline ends. The DNA for the CDR3 is TGTGCCAGCAGTGACCAGCCTTCCAATGAGCAGTTCTTC. Its protein product is CASSDQPSNEQFF.

The rearrangement joins TRBV3-1 to TRBJ2-3; D possibly corresponds to TRBD2 (6 bases). CDR1 and CDR2 from the germline V gene are LGHDT and YNNKEL (reference sequence). CDR3 size: 18 residues. Trimming took 1 base from V and 0 from J, leaving 17 bases between them. CDR3 residues: CASSQGGGIKGSTDTQYF. The CDR3 DNA is TGTGCCAGCAGCCAAGGCGGCGGGATTAAGGGAAGCACAGATACGCAGTATTTT.

This clonotype was detected many times. V is TRBV4-3 and J is TRBJ1-5; D gene uncertain. The CDR3 runs to 13 residues. V shed 0 bases and J shed 6 bases, with 6 bases lying between them. CDR1 is LGHNA, CDR2 YSLEER, per germline. In DNA form, the CDR3 reads TGCGCCAGCAGCCAAGAGGCCAGTCAGCCCCAGCATTTT. It is translated as CASSQEASQPQHF.

This clonotype was detected ten times or more. V usage is TRBV3-1 and J usage is TRBJ1-6; TRBD1 agrees at 8 bases. Germline V gives CDR1 LGHDT, CDR2 YNNKEL (reference sequence). CDR3 length: 16 residues. Trimming at V came to 0 bases and at J to 10 bases, leaving 8 bases not matched to a gene. CDR3 in amino acids: CASSQDLWTGSSPLHF. CDR3 nucleotide sequence: TGTGCCAGCAGCCAAGACCTTTGGACAGGGAGCTCACCCCTCCACTTT.

The V and J genes are TRBV7-9 and TRBJ2-5, with D uncertain. Germline loops: CDR1 SEHNR, CDR2 FQNEAQ (reference sequence). V dropped 2 bases and J dropped 2 bases, with 9 bases sitting between them. The CDR3 contains 14 residues. CDR3 nucleotide sequence: TGTGCCAGCAGCTTATTTGGTCCGCAAGAGACCCAGTACTTC. This translates into CASSLFGPQETQYF.

This clonotype was recorded many times. This chain connects TRBV10-3 to TRBJ2-2, with 7 bases fitting TRBD2. Germline CDR1 ENHRY, CDR2 SYGVKD. Losses at the gene ends were 8 bases for V and 3 bases for J; bases not matched to a gene: 6. The CDR3 has 14 residues. CDR3: CAIGREHDTGELFF. The CDR3 DNA reads TGTGCCATCGGGAGGGAGCACGACACCGGGGAGCTGTTTTTT.

J is TRBJ2-3 and V is TRBV28; 9 bases agree with TRBD1. CDR1 and CDR2 (germline): MDHEN, SYDVKM. V was clipped by 4 bases and J by 13 bases; unmatched bases: 3. This CDR3 contains 11 residues. The CDR3 region has the DNA TGTGCCAGCAGTTCCGGGACAGGGAAGTATTTT. Its protein product is CASSSGTGKYF.

The genes are TRBV28 and TRBJ2-7; D perhaps matches TRBD1 (6 bases). The length of the CDR3 is 15 residues. V was cut by 4 bases and J by 5 bases, with 18 bases left in between. Germline V gene lookup returns CDR1 MDHEN and CDR2 SYDVKM. CDR3 sequence: CASSSPIPQGDEQYF. The CDR3, as DNA: TGTGCCAGCAGTTCACCGATCCCACAGGGAGACGAGCAGTACTTC.

The J gene is TRBJ2-7, the V gene TRBV7-2; no definite D call. This CDR3 region has 14 residues. CDR1 is SGHTA and CDR2 is FQGNSA in the germline V gene. Between the trimmed V and J ends, which lost 2 bases and 10 bases, there was a span of 18 bases. The CDR3 sequence is CASSLTVFPHLQYF. The CDR3 nucleotides are TGTGCCAGCAGCTTAACAGTTTTCCCCCATCTCCAGTACTTC.